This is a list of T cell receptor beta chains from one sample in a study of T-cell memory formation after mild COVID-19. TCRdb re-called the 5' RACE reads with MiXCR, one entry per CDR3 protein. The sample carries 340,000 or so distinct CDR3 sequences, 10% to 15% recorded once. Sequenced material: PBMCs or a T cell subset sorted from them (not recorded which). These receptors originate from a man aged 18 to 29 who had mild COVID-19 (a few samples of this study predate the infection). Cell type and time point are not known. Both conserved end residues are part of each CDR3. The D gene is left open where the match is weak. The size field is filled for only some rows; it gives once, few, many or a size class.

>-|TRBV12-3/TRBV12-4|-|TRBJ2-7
TGTGCCAGCAGTTTGTCCCTTTCCTACGAGCAGTACTTC
CASSLSLSYEQYF
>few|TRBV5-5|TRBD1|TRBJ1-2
TGTGCCAGCAGCCCCAGGACAGGGGCAGACTATGGCTACACCTTC
CASSPRTGADYGYTF
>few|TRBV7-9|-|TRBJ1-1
TGTGCCAGCAGCTCCCAGGGGTACATGAACACTGAAGCTTTCTTT
CASSSQGYMNTEAFF
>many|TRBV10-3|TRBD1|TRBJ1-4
TGTGCCTCAAGACAGGGGGAGAATGAAAAACTGTTTTTT
CASRQGENEKLFF
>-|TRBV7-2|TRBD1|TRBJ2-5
TGTGCCAGCAGCTACCAGGGGGCGGGTGAGACCCAGTACTTC
CASSYQGAGETQYF
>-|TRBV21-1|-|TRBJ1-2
TGTGCCAGCAGCAAGCCCATTAGTACTTGGCTACGGATGACCTTC
CASSKPISTWLRMTF
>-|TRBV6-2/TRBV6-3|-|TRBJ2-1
TGTGCCAGAAGTTCGAGTCGGAATGAGCAGTTCTTC
CARSSSRNEQFF
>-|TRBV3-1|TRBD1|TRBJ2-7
TGTGCCAGCAGCCAAGGGCAGGGGGCCGCCTACGAGCAGTACTTC
CASSQGQGAAYEQYF
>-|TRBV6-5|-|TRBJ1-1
TGTGCCAGCAGTCAAGGGGACCTTGGGAACACTGAAGCTTTCTTT
CASSQGDLGNTEAFF
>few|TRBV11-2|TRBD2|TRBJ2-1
TGTGCCAGCAGCTTAGGGATGACTAGCGGGGGGTCTAATGAGCAGTTCTTC
CASSLGMTSGGSNEQFF
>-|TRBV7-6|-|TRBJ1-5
TGTGCCAGCAGCTTAGACCCTGGGGGTTATAGCAATCAGCCCCAGCATTTT
CASSLDPGGYSNQPQHF
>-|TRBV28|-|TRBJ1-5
TGTGCCAGCAGTTTAGGGCAGGGATCTGCGAATCAGCCCCAGCATTTT
CASSLGQGSANQPQHF
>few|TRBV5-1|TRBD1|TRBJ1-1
TGCGCCAGCAGGCAGACAGGGGTTGAGGCTTTCTTT
CASRQTGVEAFF
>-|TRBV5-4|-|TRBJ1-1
TGTGCCAGCAGCTTGGGCAGGGCGAACACTGAAGCTTTCTTT
CASSLGRANTEAFF
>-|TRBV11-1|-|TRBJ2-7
TGTGCCAGCAGCTTTGGGCAGGGATTCAACGAGCAGTACTTC
CASSFGQGFNEQYF
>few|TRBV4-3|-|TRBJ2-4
TGCGCCAGCAGCCAAACAGACAGAAACATTCAGTACTTC
CASSQTDRNIQYF
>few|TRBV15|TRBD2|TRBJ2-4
TGTGCCACCAGCAGAGAAGAAATCAGACTAGCGGGGGAGAGTGGAAACATTCAGTACTTC
CATSREEIRLAGESGNIQYF